Below are 32 T cell receptor beta chains sequenced from a single sample in a study of cytomegalovirus exposure and HLA in healthy donors. TCRdb keeps only in-frame clones here, not all; method: immunoSEQ multiplex PCR. The sample shows fewer than 200,000 clones, roughly 86% of them seen only once. The sample taken for sequencing was PBMCs. These receptors were collected from a man aged 25-45 years in good health and CMV-seropositive.

The chain employs TRBV9 and TRBJ2-5; 7 positions match TRBD1. Trimming took 4 bases from V and 4 from J; bases not matched to a gene: 10. In germline, CDR1 is SGDLS, CDR2 YYNGEE. The CDR3 sequence is 15 residues long. The CDR3: CASSPRTGARETQYF. CDR3 DNA sequence: TGTGCCAGCAGCCCTCGAACAGGGGCACGAGAGACCCAGTACTTC. The variable domain in full, with the rest retrieved from reference TRBV9 and TRBJ2-5, is DSGVTQTPKHLITATGQRVTLRCSPRSGDLSVYWYQQSLDQGLQFLIQYYNGEERAKGNILERFSAQQFPDLHSELNLSSLELGDSALYFCASSPRTGARETQYFGPGTRLLVL.

V gene TRBV18 combines with J gene TRBJ1-2, with 10 bases matching TRBD1. CDR1 KGHSH and CDR2 LQKENI come from the germline V gene. This CDR3 spans 18 amino acids. J was trimmed by 7 bases and V by 3 bases; bases with no gene match: 17. The CDR3 loop reads CASSPPGTGEYQTSGYTF. Written as DNA, the CDR3 is TGTGCCAGCTCACCGCCCGGGACAGGGGAATATCAAACGAGTGGCTACACCTTC.

The gene calls are TRBV28 and TRBJ1-5; D not resolved. The germline gives CDR1 MDHEN, CDR2 SYDVKM. This CDR3 has 14 residues. Trimming removed 4 bases at V and 5 bases at J, with 12 bases between. CDR3 bases: TGTGCCAGCAGTTATACCCCCAGTCATCAGCCCCAGCATTTT. Its translation is CASSYTPSHQPQHF.

The chain combines TRBV6-5 with TRBJ2-7; possible D gene TRBD1, 5 bases. CDR3 size: 15 residues. Germline loops: CDR1 MNHEY, CDR2 SVGAGI. The V end was cut by 5 bases, the J end by 2 bases, with 16 bases between. CDR3 sequence reads: CASSKAGKDPYEQYF. The CDR3 region has the DNA TGTGCCAGCAGTAAGGCAGGGAAGGATCCCTACGAGCAGTACTTC.

The chain combines TRBV25-1 with TRBJ1-5; 8 bases are a match to TRBD1. CDR1 is MGHDK and CDR2 is SYGVNS in the germline V gene. The trim removed 5 bases at V and 2 bases at J, leaving 11 bases unmatched. The CDR3 is made up of 17 amino acids. The CDR3 region is CASSLRTGTIRNQPQHF. The CDR3, as DNA: TGTGCCAGCAGTTTACGGACAGGGACCATACGCAATCAGCCCCAGCATTTT.

This clone occurred once. The chain links TRBV7-2 to TRBJ2-1, with 10 bases identical to TRBD2. This CDR3 region has 17 residues. V was clipped by 1 base and J by 10 bases; unmatched bases: 13. The V gene's germline CDR1 is SGHTA and CDR2 FQGNSA. This chain's CDR3 is CASSLVGGASGGTEQFF. For the CDR3, the DNA is TGTGCCAGCAGCTTAGTAGGAGGGGCTAGCGGGGGTACGGAGCAGTTCTTC.

The chain combines TRBV5-8 with TRBJ1-4; 7 bases map to TRBD1. The CDR3 consists of 13 residues. Trimming removed 1 base from V and 7 bases from J; junction bases left unmatched: 1. CDR1 SGHTS and CDR2 YDEGEE come from the germline V gene. The chain's CDR3 is CASSLTGVEKLFF. CDR3 in DNA: TGTGCCAGCAGCTTGACAGGGGTTGAAAAACTGTTTTTT. The variable domain in full, completed from reference TRBV5-8 and TRBJ1-4, reads EAGVTQSPTHLIKTRGQQATLRCSPISGHTSVYWYQQALGLGLQFLLWYDEGEERNRGNFPPRFSGRQFPNYSSELNVNALELEDSALYLCASSLTGVEKLFFGSGTQLSVL.

V usage is TRBV20-1 and J usage is TRBJ2-3, with a possible D match to TRBD1 (5 bases). The V gene's germline CDR1 is DFQATT and CDR2 SNEGSKA (reference sequence). The V and J ends lost 5 bases and 6 bases respectively, with 9 bases between them. The CDR3 covers 11 residues. The CDR3 is CSAGASDTQYF. The CDR3 DNA reads as TGCAGTGCTGGGGCTTCGGATACGCAGTATTTT.

As to this clone: This same CDR3 is encoded by further DNA sequences in the sample. The chain combines TRBV11-2 with TRBJ2-7; D remains unclear. The length of the CDR3 is 12 residues. The germline V gene encodes CDR1 SGHAT and CDR2 FQNNGV. The V end was cut by 4 bases, the J end by 0 bases, with 4 bases between. CDR3 amino acids: CASSSSSYEQYF. CDR3 coding DNA: TGTGCCAGCAGCTCGTCCTCCTACGAGCAGTACTTC.

This chain links TRBV6-5 with TRBJ1-1; a weak D match, TRBD1 (5 bases). Between the trimmed V and J ends, which lost 4 bases and 8 bases, there was a span of 14 bases. This CDR3 is built from 13 residues. Germline CDR1 is MNHEY and CDR2 is SVGAGI. The CDR3 DNA sequence: TGTGCCAGCAGTTCCCCCCCGACAGAGGAAGCTTTCTTT. Protein: CASSSPPTEEAFF.

The chain links TRBV27 to TRBJ1-2, with no clear D. V shed 0 bases and J shed 1 base, with 12 bases lying between them. The CDR3 runs to 16 residues. The germline V gene has CDR1 MNHEY and CDR2 SMNVEV (reference sequence). This CDR3 is CASSLSPFSSNYGYTF. CDR3 DNA: TGTGCCAGCAGTTTATCACCATTCTCCAGTAACTATGGCTACACCTTC.

The genes are TRBV6-5 and TRBJ2-5; a possible D gene is TRBD1 (6 bases). Trimming took 6 bases from V and 2 from J, leaving 10 bases between them. CDR3 length equals 13 residues. Looked up from germline, CDR1 is MNHEY and CDR2 is SVGAGI. The CDR3 DNA is TGTGCCAGCAGAATGGACAGACAAGAGACCCAGTACTTC. Translated: CASRMDRQETQYF.

This clone showed up just a few times. The chain combines TRBV5-4 with TRBJ1-1; possible D gene TRBD1, 5 bases. The germline gives CDR1 SGHNT, CDR2 YYREEE (reference sequence). V lost 2 bases to trimming and J lost 1 base, with 9 bases between them. The CDR3 spans 14 residues. Here the CDR3 reads CASSFSTGNTEAFF. The CDR3 DNA sequence: TGTGCCAGCAGCTTCTCAACAGGGAACACTGAAGCTTTCTTT. Drawing the rest from reference TRBV5-4 and TRBJ1-1, the complete variable domain is ETGVTQSPTHLIKTRGQQVTLRCSSQSGHNTVSWYQQALGQGPQFIFQYYREEENGRGNFPPRFSGLQFPNYSSELNVNALELDDSALYLCASSFSTGNTEAFFGQGTRLTVV.

This clone was counted between two and nine times. CDR3: CASAPWAGALSYEQYF. The CDR3 DNA reads TGCGCCAGCGCCCCATGGGCAGGAGCACTCTCCTACGAGCAGTACTTC. J is TRBJ2-7 and V is TRBV5-1, with D unresolved. V was cut by 7 bases and J by 0 bases, with 20 bases left in between. The CDR3 totals 16 residues. CDR1 and CDR2 from the germline V gene are SGHRS and YFSETQ. The variable domain in full, completed from reference TRBV5-1 and TRBJ2-7, reads KAGVTQTPRYLIKTRGQQVTLSCSPISGHRSVSWYQQTPGQGLQFLFEYFSETQRNKGNFPGRFSGRQFSNSRSEMNVSTLELGDSALYLCASAPWAGALSYEQYFGPGTRLTVT.

This rearrangement joins TRBV28 to TRBJ2-6, with 7 bases identical to TRBD1. Germline V gene lookup returns CDR1 MDHEN and CDR2 SYDVKM. There are 15 residues in the CDR3. V dropped 4 bases and J dropped 2; count of bases not matched to a gene: 2. The DNA of the CDR3 is TGTGCCAGCAGTTCGACAGGGACTGGGGCCAACGTCCTGACTTTC. Amino acids: CASSSTGTGANVLTF.

The chain carries TRBV6-5 and TRBJ2-7; 11 bases line up with TRBD2. Trimming cost V 0 bases and J 3 bases; bases outside gene matches: 4. Germline values: CDR1 MNHEY, CDR2 SVGAGI. The CDR3 length is 16 residues. The CDR3 region is CASSYSGLAEFYEQYF. The CDR3 DNA follows: TGTGCCAGCAGTTACTCGGGACTAGCGGAGTTCTACGAGCAGTACTTC.

This sequence joins TRBV7-9 and TRBJ1-5; TRBD1 matches at 7 bases. Germline assignment: CDR1 SEHNR and CDR2 FQNEAQ (reference sequence). There are 14 residues in the CDR3. With 4 bases clipped from V and 7 bases from J, the junction kept 7 bases outside the gene matches. The CDR3 bases are TGTGCCAGCAGCTCCGACAGGGTTGGCCAGCCCCAGCATTTT. Amino acids: CASSSDRVGQPQHF. The full variable domain, its missing parts supplied by reference TRBV7-9 and TRBJ1-5, is DTGVSQNPRHKITKRGQNVTFRCDPISEHNRLYWYRQTLGQGPEFLTYFQNEAQLEKSRLLSDRFSAERPKGSFSTLEIQRTEQGDSAMYLCASSSDRVGQPQHFGDGTRLSIL.

This chain connects TRBV19 to TRBJ2-1; the match to TRBD2 covers 11 bases. Looked up from germline, CDR1 is LNHDA and CDR2 is SQIVND (reference sequence). J gave up 7 bases and V 5 bases, and 13 bases lay outside the gene matches. This CDR3 contains 17 residues. The CDR3 reads CASSLGTSGASVNEQFF. DNA of the CDR3: TGTGCCAGTAGTCTTGGGACTAGCGGCGCTTCTGTGAATGAGCAGTTCTTC. Variable domain in full (rest from reference TRBV19 and TRBJ2-1): DGGITQSPKYLFRKEGQNVTLSCEQNLNHDAMYWYRQDPGQGLRLIYYSQIVNDFQKGDIAEGYSVSREKKESFPLTVTSAQKNPTAFYLCASSLGTSGASVNEQFFGPGTRLTVL.

The chain recombines TRBV4-3 with TRBJ2-1, with TRBD2 identical over 11 bases. Germline CDR1 and CDR2: LGHNA and YSLEER. The CDR3 loop spans 16 amino acids. With V trimmed by 5 bases and J by 6 bases, 9 bases remained unmatched. The CDR3 loop is CASSGHLAGGPNEQFF. As DNA, the CDR3 is TGCGCCAGCAGCGGACACCTAGCGGGGGGCCCCAATGAGCAGTTCTTC.

The chain is built from TRBV6-6 and TRBJ2-3, with D hard to call. From germline, CDR1 is MNHNY and CDR2 SVGAGI (reference sequence). There are 12 residues in the CDR3. V lost 5 bases, J lost 1 base, and 4 bases lay in between. The CDR3: CASSPGTDTQYF. The DNA of the CDR3 is TGTGCCAGCAGTCCTGGCACAGATACGCAGTATTTT.

The chain couples TRBV27 to TRBJ2-2, with 9 bases identical to TRBD2. Germline CDR1 reads MNHEY; CDR2 reads SMNVEV (reference sequence). Trimming cost V 1 base and J 9 bases; bases outside gene matches: 6. There are 15 residues in the CDR3. CDR3 DNA: TGTGCCAGCAGTTTATTGGCGGGGGGGCCTCGGGAGCTGTTTTTT. Translating it yields CASSLLAGGPRELFF.

This clone was detected once. The chain combines TRBV6-1 with TRBJ2-3; D call uncertain. The CDR3 is made up of 16 amino acids. Germline-derived CDR1 and CDR2 are MNHNS and SASEGT. The germline V and J ends were trimmed by 2 bases and 3 bases, with 15 bases remaining between them. Written as DNA, the CDR3 is TGTGCCAGCAGTGAACCAACCGATTCTAGGACAGATACGCAGTATTTT. Protein product: CASSEPTDSRTDTQYF.

This rearrangement joins TRBV6-1 to TRBJ1-1; D possibly corresponds to TRBD1 (5 bases). The CDR3 consists of 15 residues. Germline CDR1 MNHNS, CDR2 SASEGT. V gave up 7 bases and J gave up 2 bases, with 17 bases separating them. The CDR3 region is CASIPFGGVNTEAFF. The CDR3 DNA is TGTGCCAGCATCCCGTTCGGGGGAGTCAACACTGAAGCTTTCTTT.

V usage is TRBV23-1 and J usage is TRBJ2-6; TRBD1 agrees at 7 bases. TRBV23-1 falls under the ORF class, with uncertain function. With 8 bases clipped from V and 4 bases from J, the junction kept 8 bases outside the gene matches. The CDR3 covers 15 residues. CDR3 sequence: CASGTDRAGANVLTF. The CDR3 DNA sequence: TGCGCCAGCGGAACCGACAGGGCCGGGGCCAACGTCCTGACTTTC.

V and J are TRBV15 and TRBJ2-7, with 10 bases fitting TRBD1. Germline CDR1 LNHNV, CDR2 YYDKDF (reference sequence). The V and J ends lost 1 base and 6 bases, in that order; junction bases with no gene match: 6. This CDR3 is built from 15 residues. The CDR3 here is CATSRVDRGQVEQYF. The CDR3 region has the DNA TGTGCCACCAGCAGAGTAGACAGGGGGCAGGTCGAGCAGTACTTC.

The V gene is TRBV4-3, the J gene TRBJ2-3; 9 positions match TRBD1. Trimming at V came to 4 bases and at J to 4 bases, leaving 3 bases not matched to a gene. CDR3 length: 14 residues. Looked up from germline, CDR1 is LGHNA and CDR2 is YSLEER. CDR3 sequence reads: CASSLGQGSDTQYF. The CDR3, as DNA: TGCGCCAGCAGCCTCGGACAGGGGTCAGATACGCAGTATTTT.

In its sample, this clone was seen once. CDR3 in amino acids: CASSYGQGASGYTF. CDR3 DNA sequence: TGTGCCAGCAGTTACGGACAGGGGGCCTCTGGCTACACCTTC. The rearrangement joins TRBV6-5 to TRBJ1-2, with TRBD1 matching 11 bases. The CDR3 spans 14 residues. CDR1 and CDR2 (germline): MNHEY, SVGAGI. V was clipped by 2 bases and J by 7 bases; unmatched bases: 3.

About this clone: A much larger clone lies one base from this, so it may be a read error. The V call is TRBV9, the J call TRBJ2-1; 10 bases map to TRBD2. CDR3 size: 15 residues. Germline V gene sequence: CDR1 SGDLS, CDR2 YYNGEE. The J segment lost 2 bases and the V segment lost 5 bases, leaving 4 bases of the junction unmatched. CDR3 sequence: CASSASGGAYNEQFF. CDR3 nucleotides: TGTGCCAGCAGTGCTAGCGGGGGCGCCTACAATGAGCAGTTCTTC.

The chain's CDR3 is CASSQDLEGYNEQFF. The CDR3, as DNA: TGTGCCAGCAGCCAAGATCTAGAGGGATACAATGAGCAGTTCTTC. V gene TRBV4-2 combines with J gene TRBJ2-1; possible D gene TRBD2, 5 bases. The V end was cut by 0 bases, the J end by 4 bases, with 10 bases between. Germline V gives CDR1 LGHNA, CDR2 YNFKEQ. CDR3 length: 15 residues.

As regards this clone: Since a far larger clone is one base different, this is likely a read error. The chain carries TRBV6-5 and TRBJ2-2; unclear D gene. Trimming took 4 bases from V and 2 from J, leaving 2 bases between them. The CDR3 runs 12 residues. Germline V gene data show CDR1 as MNHEY and CDR2 as SVGAGI. CDR3 DNA: TGTGCCAGCAGTTTCAACACCGGGGAGCTGTTTTTT. This encodes CASSFNTGELFF.

The chain couples TRBV6-5 to TRBJ1-1, with D hard to call. Germline loops: CDR1 MNHEY, CDR2 SVGAGI. There are 15 residues in the CDR3. The V end lost 6 bases, the J end lost 3 bases, and 17 bases lay between the germline ends. This chain's CDR3 is CASSPLGQEYTEAFF. CDR3 in DNA: TGTGCCAGCAGCCCCTTAGGGCAGGAATACACTGAAGCTTTCTTT.

The chain recombines TRBV18 with TRBJ1-4; D remains unclear. Germline-derived CDR1 and CDR2 are KGHSH and LQKENI. V dropped 5 bases and J dropped 5 bases, with 9 bases sitting between them. CDR3 size: 13 residues. CDR3 in amino acids: CASSLTLNEKLFF. Written as DNA, the CDR3 is TGTGCCAGCTCATTGACACTAAATGAAAAACTGTTTTTT.